Shown below are 29 T cell receptor beta chains from a single sample sequenced in a study of cytomegalovirus exposure and HLA in healthy donors (dated by TCRdb to about 2017). The protocol used for the library was the immunoSEQ multiplex PCR assay. For the multiplex PCR, a mixture combining 60 forward primers for TCR Vbeta segments and 13 reverse primers for TCR Jbeta segments was used. Here the immuneACCESS table is served through TCRdb, limited to in-frame sequences with V and J called. Missing clones are a known gap in these copies; in checked studies unresolved V genes cover under half, and the rest lacks a known reason. For this sample there are fewer than 75,000 clones; around 83% appear just once. Around 4% of the sample is held by the ten biggest clonotypes. Input material: PBMCs. The origin of the receptors is a man younger than 45 in good health and CMV-seronegative.

V and J are TRBV5-4 and TRBJ1-1, with 8 bases aligning to TRBD1. The CDR3 extends over 12 amino acids. With 4 bases clipped from V and 9 bases from J, the junction kept 5 bases outside the gene matches. Germline V gene lookup returns CDR1 SGHNT and CDR2 YYREEE (reference sequence). As DNA, the CDR3 is TGTGCCAGCAGCGAAGGACAGGGCCAAGCTTTCTTT. This encodes CASSEGQGQAFF. The entire variable domain, with the rest obtained from reference TRBV5-4 and TRBJ1-1, is as follows: ETGVTQSPTHLIKTRGQQVTLRCSSQSGHNTVSWYQQALGQGPQFIFQYYREEENGRGNFPPRFSGLQFPNYSSELNVNALELDDSALYLCASSEGQGQAFFGQGTRLTVV.

This chain joins TRBV5-6 and TRBJ1-6; TRBD1 matches 9 bases. Germline loops: CDR1 SGHDT, CDR2 YYEEEE. The CDR3 sequence is 13 residues long. V shed 4 bases, J shed 13 bases, and the junction held 6 bases outside the gene matches. DNA for the CDR3: TGTGCCAGCAGCCCGGGACAGGGATTGCCCCTCCACTTT. This codes for CASSPGQGLPLHF.

For the CDR3, the DNA is TGTGCCAGCAGCCGGGGGGGCAGCTCCTATAATTCACCCCTCCACTTT. This encodes CASSRGGSSYNSPLHF. The chain links TRBV5-6 to TRBJ1-6, with D tentatively TRBD1 (6 bases). V lost 4 bases, J lost 0 bases, and 11 bases lay in between. The germline CDR1 and CDR2 sequences are SGHDT and YYEEEE. CDR3 length equals 16 residues.

J is TRBJ2-1 and V is TRBV13, with unresolved D. V lost 6 bases and J lost 9, with 15 bases in between. The CDR3 loop spans 13 amino acids. CDR1 is PRHDT and CDR2 is FYEKMQ in the germline V gene (reference sequence). For the CDR3, the DNA is TGTGCCAGCAGTGCCCGCCAACCGGGTGAGCAGTTCTTC. Encoded protein: CASSARQPGEQFF.

This clone was seen a few times. The genes are TRBV5-6 and TRBJ1-4; D is unresolved. This CDR3 contains 14 residues. The germline V gene has CDR1 SGHDT and CDR2 YYEEEE. Trimming shortened V by 2 bases and J by 3 bases, and 8 bases separated the two germline ends. This chain's CDR3 is CASSLVGPNEKLFF. The CDR3 DNA reads as TGTGCCAGCAGCTTAGTTGGGCCTAATGAAAAACTGTTTTTT.

V and J are TRBV5-1 and TRBJ2-4; 8 positions agree with TRBD1. In germline, CDR1 is SGHRS, CDR2 YFSETQ. This CDR3 is 14 amino acids long. J was trimmed by 8 bases and V by 1 base; bases with no gene match: 5. The CDR3 is CASSLRQGADIQYF. In nucleotides, the CDR3 is TGCGCCAGCAGCTTGAGGCAGGGGGCGGACATTCAGTACTTC.

The V gene is TRBV27, the J gene TRBJ2-5; D ambiguous. CDR1 and CDR2 (germline): MNHEY, SMNVEV (reference sequence). There are 10 residues in the CDR3. In DNA form, the CDR3 reads TGTTGGCCCCTCCAAGAGACCCAGTACTTC. Translating it yields CWPLQETQYF.

This clone was seen only once. This chain's CDR3 is CASSFGVGGTEAFF. CDR3 bases: TGTGCCAGCAGCTTCGGGGTTGGCGGGACTGAAGCTTTCTTT. The genes are TRBV7-2 and TRBJ1-1; D uncertain. Germline loops: CDR1 SGHTA, CDR2 FQGNSA. Deletions cut 3 bases from V and 5 bases from J, with 13 bases between. This CDR3 comprises 14 residues.

The chain carries TRBV9 and TRBJ2-7; D call uncertain. Germline loops: CDR1 SGDLS, CDR2 YYNGEE. The V end was cut by 0 bases, the J end by 3 bases, with 10 bases between. The CDR3 has 14 amino acids. CDR3 region: CASSVEERGYEQYF. Written as DNA, the CDR3 is TGTGCCAGCAGCGTAGAGGAGCGAGGCTACGAGCAGTACTTC.

The V and J genes are TRBV7-3 and TRBJ2-2; 8 nucleotides agree with TRBD2. The CDR3 consists of 18 residues. CDR1 and CDR2 from the germline V gene are SGHTA and FQGTGA. After removal of 5 bases from V and 0 bases from J, the junction contained 11 bases not matched to a gene. CDR3 DNA sequence: TGTGCCAGCAGCCCAAGGACTAGCCTAAACTCGAACACCGGGGAGCTGTTTTTT. Protein product: CASSPRTSLNSNTGELFF.

CDR3 coding DNA: TGTGCCAGCAGCCCCCGACAGGGAGCCTCCTACGAGCAGTACTTC. Encoded protein: CASSPRQGASYEQYF. This chain links TRBV9 with TRBJ2-7; TRBD1 matches at 7 bases. CDR1 and CDR2 (germline): SGDLS, YYNGEE. V lost 4 bases and J lost 0; bases outside the gene matches: 7. This CDR3 is built from 15 residues.

The J gene is TRBJ1-2, the V gene TRBV5-6; 12 bases align to TRBD1. V trimming: 4 bases; J trimming: 4 bases; junction bases outside the gene matches: 5. CDR1 is SGHDT and CDR2 is YYEEEE in the germline V gene. This CDR3 has 15 amino acids. CDR3 protein: CASSGTGQGAYGYTF. CDR3 DNA: TGTGCCAGCAGCGGGACGGGACAGGGGGCCTATGGCTACACCTTC.

This chain connects TRBV7-9 to TRBJ2-1; D may be TRBD1 (5 bases). There are 13 residues in the CDR3. V lost 5 bases, J lost 16 bases, and 21 bases lay in between. Germline CDR1 and CDR2: SEHNR and FQNEAQ (reference sequence). CDR3 in amino acids: CASSLDADSVYFF. The CDR3 DNA is TGTGCCAGCAGCCTGGACGCTGACAGCGTCTATTTCTTC.

The chain links TRBV29-1 to TRBJ1-1; tentatively, D is TRBD1 (5 bases). The CDR3 runs to 14 residues. Trimming took 3 bases from V and 4 from J, leaving 15 bases between them. Germline V gene data show CDR1 as SQVTM and CDR2 as ANQGSEA. The CDR3 DNA sequence: TGCAGCGTTGACGATCCAGGGAGGGTCACTGAAGCTTTCTTT. It codes for CSVDDPGRVTEAFF.

J is TRBJ1-1 and V is TRBV7-2; weak D call: TRBD1 (6 bases). Germline CDR1 SGHTA, CDR2 FQGNSA. This CDR3 is built from 13 residues. V lost 6 bases and J lost 1, with 9 bases in between. CDR3 loop: CASRVQGNTEAFF. DNA for the CDR3: TGTGCCAGCAGAGTACAGGGGAACACTGAAGCTTTCTTT.

The V call is TRBV7-8, the J call TRBJ2-2; 14 bases map to TRBD2. Losses at the gene ends were 5 bases for V and 5 bases for J; bases not matched to a gene: 7. In germline, CDR1 is SGHVS, CDR2 FQNEAQ. The CDR3 covers 17 residues. Here the CDR3 DNA reads TGTGCCAGCAGCCCGGGACTAGCGGGAGTGGGGACCGGGGAGCTGTTTTTT. It is translated as CASSPGLAGVGTGELFF. Variable domain in full (rest from reference TRBV7-8 and TRBJ2-2): GAGVSQSPRYKVAKRGQDVALRCDPISGHVSLFWYQQALGQGPEFLTYFQNEAQLDKSGLPSDRFFAERPEGSVSTLKIQRTQQEDSAVYLCASSPGLAGVGTGELFFGEGSRLTVL.

The chain links TRBV19 to TRBJ1-5; 7 bases line up with TRBD1. Germline trimming cut 3 bases from V and 7 bases from J; bases unmatched to any gene: 9. The CDR3 covers 15 residues. Germline V gene sequence: CDR1 LNHDA, CDR2 SQIVND (reference sequence). This chain's CDR3 is CASSMVQGKRQPQHF. The DNA for the CDR3 is TGTGCCAGTAGTATGGTACAGGGGAAAAGACAGCCCCAGCATTTT.

CDR3 residues: CASNPGTSGTYEQYF. In DNA form, the CDR3 reads TGTGCCAGCAACCCCGGGACTAGCGGTACCTACGAGCAGTACTTC. This chain uses TRBV6-5 with TRBJ2-7; TRBD2 aligns across 11 bases. Germline CDR1 and CDR2: MNHEY and SVGAGI. The CDR3 consists of 15 residues. V was clipped by 7 bases and J by 2 bases; unmatched bases: 7.

V and J are TRBV7-9 and TRBJ1-2; 7 bases are shared with TRBD1. V lost 5 bases to trimming and J lost 5 bases; unmatched junction nucleotides: 11. The CDR3 runs 15 residues. CDR1 is SEHNR and CDR2 is FQNEAQ in the germline V gene (reference sequence). The CDR3 is CASSITSGTEYGYTF. The CDR3, as DNA: TGTGCCAGCAGCATAACCTCCGGGACAGAGTATGGCTACACCTTC.

The chain joins TRBV29-1 to TRBJ2-3; perhaps TRBD2 as D (5 bases). Trimming stripped 6 bases from V and 1 base from J, with 11 bases between. This CDR3 is 13 amino acids long. Germline V CDR1 and CDR2: SQVTM, ANQGSEA. Here the CDR3 reads CSVPGVGTDTQYF. The CDR3 DNA is TGCAGCGTCCCCGGGGTGGGCACAGATACGCAGTATTTT.

In its sample, this clone was seen a few times. The chain carries TRBV6-1 and TRBJ1-5; 10 nucleotides align to TRBD1. With V trimmed by 4 bases and J by 6 bases, 18 bases remained unmatched. In germline, CDR1 is MNHNS, CDR2 SASEGT. The CDR3 loop spans 19 amino acids. CDR3 nucleotides: TGTGCCAGCAGTGGACCTCCTCCGGGACAGGGGCCAGAGGGTCAGCCCCAGCATTTT. It is translated as CASSGPPPGQGPEGQPQHF.

The J gene is TRBJ2-7, the V gene TRBV5-6; 7 nucleotides agree with TRBD1. V lost 8 bases to trimming and J lost 2 bases; unmatched junction nucleotides: 10. The CDR3 loop spans 14 amino acids. CDR1 is SGHDT and CDR2 is YYEEEE in the germline V gene. The CDR3 reads CASHVRDRTYEQYF. The CDR3 coding sequence is TGTGCCAGTCATGTCCGGGACAGAACCTACGAGCAGTACTTC.

The chain is built from TRBV20-1 and TRBJ1-1; 9 bases match TRBD1. The CDR3 extends over 11 amino acids. Germline CDR1 reads DFQATT; CDR2 reads SNEGSKA (reference sequence). J gave up 8 bases and V 3 bases, and 1 base lay outside the gene matches. The CDR3 reads CSARDRGEAFF. CDR3 nucleotide sequence: TGCAGTGCTAGGGACAGGGGAGAAGCTTTCTTT.

In DNA form, the CDR3 reads TGTGCCAGCAGCCCCCGACTAGCAGATACGCAGTATTTT. This sequence encodes CASSPRLADTQYF. The chain has TRBV7-6 and TRBJ2-3; tentative D call: TRBD2 (6 bases). Trimming left V 5 bases short and J 4 bases short, with 10 bases between. The germline V gene has CDR1 SGHVS and CDR2 FNYEAQ. The length of the CDR3 is 13 residues.

This clone appeared a few times. The genes are TRBV7-9 and TRBJ2-1; TRBD2 matches at 8 bases. The V gene's germline CDR1 is SEHNR and CDR2 FQNEAQ (reference sequence). The length of the CDR3 is 17 residues. The ends lost 2 bases at V and 6 bases at J; junction bases unmatched: 12. The CDR3 loop is CASSLSGGRRRSNEQFF. CDR3 DNA: TGTGCCAGCAGCTTATCCGGCGGGAGGAGAAGGAGCAATGAGCAGTTCTTC.

This chain joins TRBV7-9 and TRBJ2-5, with 9 bases fitting TRBD1. The DNA end lines up better with TRBJ2-7; the J call may be wrong. Germline-derived CDR1 and CDR2 are SEHNR and FQNEAQ (reference sequence). CDR3 length: 15 residues. The CDR3 loop is CASSLGGQGIYEQYF. The CDR3, as DNA: TGTGCCAGCAGCTTAGGAGGACAGGGGATTTACGAGCAGTACTTC.

This clone has just one count. The chain combines TRBV10-2 with TRBJ2-1; 8 positions agree with TRBD1. The CDR3 loop spans 14 amino acids. The J segment lost 4 bases and the V segment lost 5 bases, leaving 4 bases of the junction unmatched. CDR1 is WSHSY, CDR2 SAAADI, per germline. The CDR3 sequence: CASSFQGAYNEQFF. The DNA of the CDR3 is TGCGCCAGCAGTTTCCAGGGGGCTTACAATGAGCAGTTCTTC.

This clone was found a few times. V and J are TRBV14 and TRBJ2-7; 9 bases fit TRBD1. CDR3 size: 14 residues. Per the germline V gene, CDR1 is SGHDN and CDR2 is FVKESK. V lost 4 bases and J lost 2; bases outside the gene matches: 3. In DNA, the CDR3 is TGTGCCAGCAGCCCGAGACAGGGGGCCTACGAGCAGTACTTC. This translates into CASSPRQGAYEQYF.

The chain recombines TRBV27 with TRBJ2-4; 8 nucleotides align to TRBD1. Germline CDR1 and CDR2: MNHEY and SMNVEV (reference sequence). V lost 5 bases to trimming and J lost 5 bases; unmatched junction nucleotides: 11. This CDR3 has 16 residues. In DNA, the CDR3 is TGTGCCAGCAGTACCCAGCGGACAGGGCCCGAAAACATTCAGTACTTC. This encodes CASSTQRTGPENIQYF.